The 30 T cell receptor beta chains below all came from one sample that was sequenced in a study of response to subunit inactivated influenza vaccine. TCRdb reanalysed the RT-PCR reads using MiXCR and keeps one entry per CDR3 protein. Of about 650,000 distinct CDR3 sequences listed, about 15% are singletons. The material sequenced was PBMCs from blood, taken 11 to 12 days after vaccination. The receptor set was obtained from a man aged 50-59 years who received an inactivated influenza vaccine.

This clonotype showed up just a few times. The chain combines TRBV20-1 with TRBJ2-5; no clear D. Germline CDR1 reads DFQATT; CDR2 reads SNEGSKA (reference sequence). This CDR3 contains 13 residues. Trimming shortened V by 6 bases and J by 8 bases, and 19 bases separated the two germline ends. The DNA for the CDR3 is TGCAGTGCCTTATATCCTGAGACCAACACCCAGTACTTC. Its protein is CSALYPETNTQYF.

This clonotype occurred many times. In nucleotides, the CDR3 is TGTGCCGGAACAGGGGGATCCGGGGCCAACGTCCTGACTTTC. It yields the protein CAGTGGSGANVLTF. The rearrangement uses TRBV7-2 and TRBJ2-6, with 8 positions matching TRBD1. The CDR3 length is 14 residues. The ends lost 11 bases at V and 4 bases at J; junction bases unmatched: 7. Germline V gives CDR1 SGHTA, CDR2 FQGNSA.

This chain links TRBV11-2 with TRBJ2-2; D not resolved. Germline V gives CDR1 SGHAT, CDR2 FQNNGV. The CDR3 spans 14 residues. V dropped 8 bases and J dropped 0 bases, with 10 bases sitting between them. CDR3 in amino acids: CASYLGSNTGELFF. The CDR3 region has the DNA TGTGCCAGCTACCTGGGGTCGAACACCGGGGAGCTGTTTTTT. The full variable domain, completed using reference TRBV11-2 and TRBJ2-2, is EAGVAQSPRYKIIEKRQSVAFWCNPISGHATLYWYQQILGQGPKLLIQFQNNGVVDDSQLPKDRFSAERLKGVDSTLKIQPAKLEDSAVYLCASYLGSNTGELFFGEGSRLTVL.

The chain recombines TRBV5-1 with TRBJ1-1; D unresolved. CDR3 length: 17 amino acids. Trimming shortened V by 2 bases and J by 4 bases, and 21 bases separated the two germline ends. CDR1 is SGHRS, CDR2 YFSETQ, per germline. CDR3 DNA sequence: TGCGCCAGCAGCTTATTTTTGCGGAGTGGGCGGGTCACTGAAGCTTTCTTT. It is translated as CASSLFLRSGRVTEAFF.

This clonotype was counted only a few times. The chain joins TRBV5-1 to TRBJ1-2; perhaps TRBD1 as D (6 bases). The germline gives CDR1 SGHRS, CDR2 YFSETQ. V was pared by 4 bases and J by 5 bases, with 15 bases between. This CDR3 is 14 amino acids long. The CDR3: CASSPDSSSYGYTF. The DNA for the CDR3 is TGCGCCAGCAGCCCGGACAGTTCCTCGTATGGCTACACCTTC.

The gene calls are TRBV12-3 or TRBV12-4 and TRBJ1-1; no clear D. The CDR3 is made up of 12 amino acids. V was clipped by 2 bases and J by 6 bases, with 7 bases between them. The DNA of the CDR3 is TGTGCCAGCAGTTTAAGTCTATCTGAAGCTTTCTTT. This encodes CASSLSLSEAFF.

This clonotype came up many times. This sequence joins TRBV20-1 and TRBJ2-7, with D uncertain. The germline V and J ends were trimmed by 0 bases and 4 bases, with 19 bases remaining between them. Germline CDR1 DFQATT, CDR2 SNEGSKA (reference sequence). This CDR3 is built from 16 residues. The CDR3 region has the DNA TGCAGTGCTAGAGATCTGGCCGGCCTCTTGGGGTACGAGCAGTACTTC. Protein: CSARDLAGLLGYEQYF.

This rearrangement joins TRBV5-1 to TRBJ2-1, with a possible D match to TRBD1 (6 bases). The V gene lost 4 bases and the J gene lost 0 bases, with 14 bases spanning the gap. The CDR3 runs 16 residues. Germline loops: CDR1 SGHRS, CDR2 YFSETQ. The CDR3: CASSTGQRSSYNEQFF. For the CDR3, the DNA is TGCGCCAGCAGCACAGGACAGAGGAGCTCCTACAATGAGCAGTTCTTC.

Ten or more counts support this clonotype. CDR3 in DNA: TGCAGTGCTAGAGGGTCGGAGAGTAAAAACATTCAGTACTTC. Translation gives CSARGSESKNIQYF. The chain carries TRBV20-1 and TRBJ2-4; no definite D call. V was pared by 1 base and J by 4 bases, with 11 bases between. CDR3 length: 14 amino acids. Germline CDR1 and CDR2: DFQATT and SNEGSKA (reference sequence).

This chain links TRBV5-1 with TRBJ1-6, with D possibly matching TRBD1 (5 bases). CDR3 length: 14 residues. Between the trimmed V and J ends, which lost 4 bases and 6 bases, there was a span of 11 bases. The germline V gene has CDR1 SGHRS and CDR2 YFSETQ. The CDR3 region has the DNA TGCGCCAGCAGCAACCAGGGTGGTAATTCACCCCTCCACTTT. Amino acids: CASSNQGGNSPLHF.

The chain links TRBV28 to TRBJ2-1; TRBD2 is a possible D gene (5 bases). Trimming removed 8 bases at V and 0 bases at J, with 17 bases between. CDR3 size: 16 residues. Germline CDR1 reads MDHEN; CDR2 reads SYDVKM. The CDR3 region is CASLPDYGNSYNEQFF. The CDR3 DNA follows: TGTGCCAGCCTTCCCGACTACGGAAACTCCTACAATGAGCAGTTCTTC.

The chain uses TRBV12-3 or TRBV12-4 and TRBJ1-4; weak D call: TRBD1 (6 bases). Trimming pared 2 bases from V and 3 bases from J, leaving 10 bases between. There are 15 residues in the CDR3. CDR3 DNA: TGTGCCAGCAGTTTACAGGGGTTGGCTAATGAAAAACTGTTTTTT. The encoded protein is CASSLQGLANEKLFF.

This clonotype has a handful of counts. The rearrangement links TRBV29-1 to TRBJ2-5; 9 bases match TRBD2. The CDR3 has 15 residues. V trimming: 6 bases; J trimming: 4 bases; junction bases outside the gene matches: 12. CDR1 is SQVTM, CDR2 ANQGSEA, per germline. CDR3 in DNA: TGCAGCGTAGCCAAGGGTAGCGGGGGAGCAGAGACCCAGTACTTC. Translating it yields CSVAKGSGGAETQYF.

The chain uses TRBV20-1 and TRBJ2-7; TRBD2 matches 11 bases. Trimming cost V 0 bases and J 5 bases; bases outside gene matches: 3. CDR1 is DFQATT and CDR2 is SNEGSKA in the germline V gene (reference sequence). The CDR3 loop spans 14 amino acids. CDR3 nucleotides: TGCAGTGCTAGAGATCCTAGCGGGAGGAACGAGCAGTACTTC. Translation: CSARDPSGRNEQYF.

This chain uses TRBV19 with TRBJ2-1; D perhaps matches TRBD1 (5 bases). Germline-derived CDR1 and CDR2 are LNHDA and SQIVND (reference sequence). The V end lost 1 base, the J end lost 6 bases, and 13 bases lay between the germline ends. The CDR3 length is 15 residues. The CDR3 coding sequence is TGTGCCAGTAGTATAGTTGACAGAGCATTCAATGAGCAGTTCTTC. This translates into CASSIVDRAFNEQFF.

The V call is TRBV5-4, the J call TRBJ2-4, with TRBD1 identical over 10 bases. CDR3 size: 15 residues. Germline V lookup: CDR1 SGHNT, CDR2 YYREEE (reference sequence). V lost 4 bases, J lost 5 bases, and 6 bases stayed unmatched. The CDR3: CASSKGQGTENIQYF. In nucleotides, the CDR3 is TGTGCCAGCAGCAAGGGACAGGGGACCGAAAACATTCAGTACTTC.

The chain carries TRBV7-9 and TRBJ2-1; TRBD2 agrees at 7 bases. Germline V gene sequence: CDR1 SEHNR, CDR2 FQNEAQ (reference sequence). The CDR3 loop spans 15 amino acids. V dropped 6 bases and J dropped 5; count of bases not matched to a gene: 10. This CDR3 reads CASRPSGKGDNEQFF. CDR3 nucleotides: TGTGCCAGCAGACCCAGCGGGAAAGGCGACAATGAGCAGTTCTTC.

The chain's CDR3 is CSVGGRVYNEQFF. CDR3 bases: TGCAGCGTTGGGGGGCGGGTCTACAATGAGCAGTTCTTC. The V and J genes are TRBV29-1 and TRBJ2-1; D might be TRBD1 (6 bases). V was trimmed by 4 bases and J by 3 bases, leaving 10 bases between them. Germline V gene lookup returns CDR1 SQVTM and CDR2 ANQGSEA. The CDR3 extends over 13 amino acids.

This rearrangement joins TRBV6-1 to TRBJ1-1, with D unclear. Trimming left V 6 bases short and J 5 bases short, with 16 bases between. The CDR3 has 14 amino acids. Germline lookup yields CDR1 MNHNS and CDR2 SASEGT. CDR3 nucleotide sequence: TGTGCCAGCAGCCGTCGGATGGGGAGGACTGAAGCTTTCTTT. Translated: CASSRRMGRTEAFF.

This chain links TRBV4-1 with TRBJ2-3, with TRBD1 matching over 7 bases. Germline V gene lookup returns CDR1 MGHRA and CDR2 YSYEKL. CDR3 length equals 17 residues. V lost 4 bases and J lost 4; bases outside the gene matches: 14. CDR3 in amino acids: CASSRTRQGIISDTQYF. CDR3 nucleotide sequence: TGCGCCAGCAGCCGAACTAGACAGGGTATAATCTCAGATACGCAGTATTTT.

The chain uses TRBV28 and TRBJ2-3, with 10 bases lining up with TRBD2. CDR1 and CDR2 (germline): MDHEN, SYDVKM. This CDR3 is built from 16 residues. Trimming removed 4 bases from V and 8 bases from J; junction bases left unmatched: 12. CDR3 in amino acids: CASSSRAGGPHATQYF. CDR3 in DNA: TGTGCCAGCAGTTCCAGAGCGGGAGGGCCCCATGCTACGCAGTATTTT.

The genes are TRBV12-3 or TRBV12-4 and TRBJ2-5; D perhaps matches TRBD1 (5 bases). The CDR3 has 13 residues. V lost 4 bases and J 5 bases, leaving 11 bases between the germline ends. DNA of the CDR3: TGTGCCAGCAGTTGGACACCGAGGGAGACCCAGTACTTC. Its translation: CASSWTPRETQYF.

This clonotype has more than one count but fewer than ten. The gene calls are TRBV6-5 and TRBJ1-4, with TRBD1 identical over 9 bases. J was trimmed by 4 bases and V by 3 bases; bases with no gene match: 3. This CDR3 is built from 15 residues. CDR1 MNHEY and CDR2 SVGAGI come from the germline V gene. DNA of the CDR3: TGTGCCAGCAGTTATTCGGACAGGGGTAATGAAAAACTGTTTTTT. Translating gives CASSYSDRGNEKLFF.

This clonotype has just a few counts. The chain employs TRBV28 and TRBJ2-1; perhaps D is TRBD1 or TRBD2 (7 bases each). The CDR3 is 19 residues long. Germline V gene lookup returns CDR1 MDHEN and CDR2 SYDVKM. Trimming took off 3 bases at V and 8 bases at J, with 29 bases between the two ends. The CDR3 DNA is TGTGCCAGCAGTTTTCTGTCAGGGGGATTGGCGGGAGCCTGGGATGAGCAGTTCTTC. It translates to CASSFLSGGLAGAWDEQFF. Variable domain in full (rest from reference TRBV28 and TRBJ2-1): DVKVTQSSRYLVKRTGEKVFLECVQDMDHENMFWYRQDPGLGLRLIYFSYDVKMKEKGDIPEGYSVSREKKERFSLILESASTNQTSMYLCASSFLSGGLAGAWDEQFFGPGTRLTVL.

The V call is TRBV27, the J call TRBJ2-2, with 9 nucleotides matching TRBD2. V was clipped by 5 bases and J by 4 bases; unmatched bases: 14. The CDR3 extends over 18 amino acids. Germline CDR1 reads MNHEY; CDR2 reads SMNVEV (reference sequence). The DNA of the CDR3 is TGTGCCAGCAGTCCCCAGCCCGGACTAGCGCTGGGCACCGGGGAGCTGTTTTTT. Its protein product is CASSPQPGLALGTGELFF.

This clonotype was picked up a small number of times. The chain has TRBV28 and TRBJ2-7, with D unclear. The germline CDR1 and CDR2 sequences are MDHEN and SYDVKM. The V end was cut by 5 bases, the J end by 6 bases, with 11 bases between. The CDR3 contains 12 residues. CDR3 DNA: TGTGCCAGCAGTAGGACCGCTTTCGAGCAGTACTTC. This translates into CASSRTAFEQYF.

The CDR3: CASSSGDPWGNEQFF. The CDR3 DNA sequence: TGTGCCAGCAGTTCCGGGGACCCTTGGGGCAATGAGCAGTTCTTC. V is TRBV6-2 or TRBV6-3 and J is TRBJ2-1; D possibly matches TRBD1 or TRBD2 (5 bases each). From germline, CDR1 is MNHEY and CDR2 SVGEGT. This CDR3 region has 15 residues. The germline V and J ends were trimmed by 4 bases and 6 bases, with 16 bases remaining between them.

The chain has TRBV9 and TRBJ2-7; D might be TRBD1 (5 bases). Trimming took off 0 bases at V and 2 bases at J, with 12 bases between the two ends. Germline CDR1 reads SGDLS; CDR2 reads YYNGEE. There are 15 residues in the CDR3. As DNA, the CDR3 is TGTGCCAGCAGCGTAGAGCAGGGAACCCCCTACGAGCAGTACTTC. Translated, it gives CASSVEQGTPYEQYF. The whole variable domain, remainder taken from reference TRBV9 and TRBJ2-7, is DSGVTQTPKHLITATGQRVTLRCSPRSGDLSVYWYQQSLDQGLQFLIQYYNGEERAKGNILERFSAQQFPDLHSELNLSSLELGDSALYFCASSVEQGTPYEQYFGPGTRLTVT.

The genes are TRBV14 and TRBJ2-1, with D maybe TRBD1 (6 bases). There are 16 residues in the CDR3. Trimming left V 3 bases short and J 9 bases short, with 21 bases between. Germline V gives CDR1 SGHDN, CDR2 FVKESK. The CDR3 nucleotides read TGTGCCAGCAGCCAGCTTTTCATGAGGGGACAAGCTGAGCAGTTCTTC. It specifies CASSQLFMRGQAEQFF.

The chain joins TRBV20-1 to TRBJ2-7; D is perhaps TRBD2 (5 bases). Germline CDR1 is DFQATT and CDR2 is SNEGSKA (reference sequence). CDR3 length: 12 amino acids. V was pared by 5 bases and J by 2 bases, with 10 bases between. CDR3 loop: CSAAPGAYEQYF. In nucleotides, the CDR3 is TGCAGTGCTGCCCCCGGGGCCTACGAGCAGTACTTC.